These T cell receptor beta chains were read from a single sample in a study of CD8+ T cells in alopecia areata. Data came from immunoSEQ multiplex PCR; TCRdb stores just in-frame clones and leaves some out. This repertoire shows about 190,000 clones, around 65% found once; its top ten account for around 4%. The input for sequencing was CD4+ T cells sorted from blood, taken at week 4, from a patient treated with tofacitinib. These receptors were obtained from a human donor with alopecia areata. Each CDR3 is given with its conserved first and last residue. A D gene is named only where the DNA matches it firmly. Size values are once, few and many counts, or a class for expanded clones, and some rows have none.

TRBV7-2	NA	NA	TRBJ2-7	CASSQGEGGSEQYF	TGTGCCAGCAGCCAGGGGGAGGGAGGAAGCGAGCAGTACTTC
TRBV11-2	few	NA	TRBJ2-1	CASSPSGRLGEQFF	TGTGCCAGCAGCCCGTCAGGGCGCCTAGGTGAGCAGTTCTTC
TRBV23-1	NA	NA	TRBJ2-2	CASSQYHENTGELFF	TGCGCCAGCAGTCAATACCACGAGAACACCGGGGAGCTGTTTTTT
TRBV30	NA	TRBD2	TRBJ2-1	CAWGSGGRAYNEQFF	TGTGCCTGGGGTAGCGGGGGGAGGGCCTACAATGAGCAGTTCTTC
TRBV2	NA	NA	TRBJ1-2	CASRVGGTPNYGYTF	TGTGCCAGCAGGGTAGGAGGGACGCCTAACTATGGCTACACCTTC
TRBV5-4	NA	NA	TRBJ1-1	CASSFGTVNTEAFF	TGTGCCAGCAGCTTCGGGACGGTGAACACTGAAGCTTTCTTT
TRBV4-2	NA	NA	TRBJ1-1	CASSEAGISMNTEAFF	TGTGCCAGCAGCGAAGCAGGAATCTCAATGAACACTGAAGCTTTCTTT
TRBV2	NA	TRBD2	TRBJ2-2	CASSPGTSGTGELFF	TGTGCCAGCAGTCCCGGGACTAGCGGCACCGGGGAGCTGTTTTTT
TRBV6-6	few	NA	TRBJ1-5	CASSYSYGNQPQHF	TGTGCCAGCAGTTACTCATACGGGAATCAGCCCCAGCATTTT
TRBV7-4	few	TRBD1	TRBJ1-1	CASSLCRYGDRGDTEAFF	TGTGCCAGCAGCTTATGCCGCTATGGGGACAGGGGGGACACTGAAGCTTTCTTT
TRBV29-1	NA	NA	TRBJ1-1	CSGGANTEAFF	TGCAGCGGGGGAGCTAACACTGAAGCTTTCTTT